The present entry profiles one TCR beta chain with its context. The antigen remains undetermined. Here immunoSEQ multiplex PCR was the method, and the copy in TCRdb shows in-frame clones only, minus some. The profile shows roughly 2 million clones, roughly 94% of them singletons. This specimen belongs to a study of shared clonotypes between healthy human individuals. The study's findings and limits: Naive subsets generally exceeded memory subsets in estimated richness.

Selected positively for CCR7 and CD45RO-negative, naive CD8 cells excluded terminally differentiated effector memory CD45RA+ cells. The source of this sequence is a man in his late teens or twenties in good health. Sequenced material: naive CD8+ T cells sorted from blood.

DNA of the CDR3: TGTGCCAGCAGCCCTTATACCGGGGGCGGGCAAGAGACCCAGTACTTC. As protein: CASSPYTGGGQETQYF. The rearrangement uses TRBV9 and TRBJ2-5; D tentatively fits TRBD1 or TRBD2 (6 bases each). This CDR3 is built from 16 residues. The V gene's germline CDR1 is SGDLS and CDR2 YYNGEE. V was shortened by 4 bases and J by 2 bases, with 18 bases between the two germline ends.